This T cell receptor (beta chain) comes out of a study of CD8 T cells in Susac syndrome. Random hexamers were used to reverse transcribe the RNA input (about 0.5 to 1 ug). An immunoSEQ multiplex PCR generated amplified TCR beta CDR3 products spanning 54 Vbeta and 13 Jbeta. TCRdb itself ran the immunoSEQ multiplex PCR reads through MiXCR, one entry per CDR3 protein. This sample has about 130,000 distinct CDR3 sequences, with 90% to 95% found just once. The CDR3 spans 15 residues. Trimming left V 5 bases short and J 1 base short, with 15 bases between. Germline lookup yields CDR1 GTSNPN and CDR2 SVGIG (reference sequence). In blood CD8+ and CD4+ T cells, TCR beta underwent sequencing.

The receptor was isolated from a human donor with multiple sclerosis. The chain has TRBV30 and TRBJ2-1; unclear D gene. The sample was CD4+ T cells from PBMCs. CDR3 amino acids: CAWLSSPTSYNEQFF. CDR3 nucleotides: TGTGCCTGGCTGAGTAGCCCCACGTCCTACAATGAGCAGTTCTTC.